These T cell receptor beta chains were read from a single sample in a study of blood T cell repertoires in COVID-19. Produced via immunoSEQ multiplex PCR; TCRdb's table is partial and in-frame only. The sample holds 240,000 or so clones, approximately 90% seen once. Sequencing was done on a sample of PBMCs or T cells enriched from blood (not recorded which). These receptors all stem from a man aged 45 to 65 who had been exposed to COVID-19. Both conserved end residues are part of each CDR3. Each record gives: CDR3 protein, CDR3 DNA, V gene, J gene, D gene, clone size. The D gene is left open where the match is weak. Clone size is given for some rows only: seen once, a few or many times, or a class if the clone is expanded.

cdr3_aa: CASTDGTSGTNEQFF
cdr3_nt: TGTGCCAGCACCGACGGGACTAGCGGGACCAATGAGCAGTTCTTC
v_call: TRBV3-1/TRBV3-2
j_call: TRBJ2-1
d_call: TRBD2
clone_size: NA

cdr3_aa: CASSLGGRGEAFF
cdr3_nt: TGTGCCAGCAGCTTAGGAGGGAGGGGTGAAGCTTTCTTT
v_call: TRBV11-3
j_call: TRBJ1-1
d_call: NA
clone_size: NA

cdr3_aa: CATSTTLRGLTADEQFF
cdr3_nt: TGTGCCACCAGTACCACCCTGAGAGGACTGACGGCCGATGAGCAGTTCTTC
v_call: TRBV24-1
j_call: TRBJ2-1
d_call: NA
clone_size: NA

cdr3_aa: CASSHPGRNTEAFF
cdr3_nt: TGTGCCAGCAGTCACCCCGGGAGGAACACTGAAGCTTTCTTT
v_call: TRBV6-5
j_call: TRBJ1-1
d_call: NA
clone_size: few

cdr3_aa: CASSFSGEGYTF
cdr3_nt: TGTGCCAGCAGCTTTTCAGGGGAAGGCTACACCTTC
v_call: TRBV5-4
j_call: TRBJ1-2
d_call: NA
clone_size: once

cdr3_aa: CASSLVYYNEQFF
cdr3_nt: TGTGCCAGCAGTTTAGTCTACTACAATGAGCAGTTCTTC
v_call: TRBV12-3/TRBV12-4
j_call: TRBJ2-1
d_call: NA
clone_size: NA

cdr3_aa: CASSPRPRPYSNQPQHF
cdr3_nt: TGCGCCAGCAGCCCACGCCCGAGGCCTTATAGCAATCAGCCCCAGCATTTT
v_call: TRBV4-1
j_call: TRBJ1-5
d_call: NA
clone_size: once

cdr3_aa: CASSLFTISGTSDNEQFF
cdr3_nt: TGTGCCAGCAGTTTATTTACAATTTCCGGGACTAGCGACAATGAGCAGTTCTTC
v_call: TRBV27
j_call: TRBJ2-1
d_call: TRBD2
clone_size: NA

cdr3_aa: CASSPISDSYGYTF
cdr3_nt: TGTGCCAGCAGCCCAATCTCGGACAGTTATGGCTACACCTTC
v_call: TRBV6-6
j_call: TRBJ1-2
d_call: NA
clone_size: NA

cdr3_aa: CASSSGQGGSTEAFF
cdr3_nt: TGTGCCAGCAGTTCCGGACAGGGAGGATCCACTGAAGCTTTCTTT
v_call: TRBV11-3
j_call: TRBJ1-1
d_call: TRBD1
clone_size: NA

cdr3_aa: CASSSGTGYEKLFF
cdr3_nt: TGTGCCAGCAGCTCCGGGACAGGGTATGAAAAACTGTTTTTT
v_call: TRBV5-4
j_call: TRBJ1-4
d_call: TRBD1
clone_size: NA

cdr3_aa: CASSVAPSGRPLQFF
cdr3_nt: TGTGCCAGCAGCGTAGCTCCTAGCGGGAGGCCCCTCCAGTTCTTC
v_call: TRBV9
j_call: TRBJ2-1
d_call: TRBD2
clone_size: NA

cdr3_aa: CASSLDPGSANEKLFF
cdr3_nt: TGCGCCAGCAGCTTGGATCCGGGGTCGGCTAATGAAAAACTGTTTTTT
v_call: TRBV5-1
j_call: TRBJ1-4
d_call: NA
clone_size: NA

cdr3_aa: CASLFQGTDTQYF
cdr3_nt: TGTGCCTCCCTCTTCCAGGGCACAGATACGCAGTATTTT
v_call: TRBV11-1
j_call: TRBJ2-3
d_call: NA
clone_size: NA

cdr3_aa: CASSGRQGTSYGYTF
cdr3_nt: TGTGCCAGCAGCGGGAGGCAGGGTACGTCCTATGGCTACACCTTC
v_call: TRBV5-4
j_call: TRBJ1-2
d_call: NA
clone_size: NA

cdr3_aa: CSASRLGLAGVFNNEQFF
cdr3_nt: TGCAGTGCTAGTAGGTTGGGGCTAGCGGGAGTTTTTAACAATGAGCAGTTCTTC
v_call: TRBV20-1
j_call: TRBJ2-1
d_call: TRBD2
clone_size: NA

cdr3_aa: CALGRGLGEQFF
cdr3_nt: TGTGCCCTCGGACGGGGGTTGGGTGAGCAGTTCTTC
v_call: TRBV28
j_call: TRBJ2-1
d_call: NA
clone_size: NA

cdr3_aa: CASSMRDRWGDEQFF
cdr3_nt: TGTGCCAGTAGTATGAGGGACAGGTGGGGCGATGAGCAGTTCTTC
v_call: TRBV19
j_call: TRBJ2-1
d_call: TRBD1
clone_size: NA